The 13 T cell receptor beta chains reported below all come from one sample, sequenced in a study of CD8+CD57+ T cells in acquired aplastic anemia. Genomic DNA provided the template from which TCR beta VDJ and CDR3 profiles were obtained. MiXCR, applied by TCRdb to the reads, yields one record per CDR3 protein. The sample includes 160,000 or so distinct CDR3 sequences, about 70% seen only once; the top ten take approximately 42%. Sequencing was done on patients that had shown CD8+CD57+ cell expansion by flow cytometry. The sequenced sample was sorted CD4+, CD8+, or CD8+CD57+ T cells (not recorded which) from PBMCs. The source of these receptors is a human donor with aplastic anemia.

The rearrangement joins TRBV20-1 to TRBJ1-2, with 7 bases lining up with TRBD1. V lost 4 bases and J lost 8; bases outside the gene matches: 13. Germline loops: CDR1 DFQATT, CDR2 SNEGSKA (reference sequence). This CDR3 has 14 residues. The CDR3 DNA reads TGCAGTGCTACAAGACAGGGAGGGGGGTTGGGCTACACCTTC. The encoded protein is CSATRQGGGLGYTF.

The chain recombines TRBV7-2 with TRBJ1-5; D not resolved. The V and J ends lost 1 base and 2 bases respectively, with 9 bases between them. CDR1 and CDR2 (germline): SGHTA, FQGNSA. The CDR3 totals 15 residues. CDR3: CASSLGLGGNQPQHF. For the CDR3, the DNA is TGTGCCAGCAGCTTAGGCCTTGGAGGCAATCAGCCCCAGCATTTT.

This clonotype has only one observation. The chain employs TRBV6-4 and TRBJ2-1; D is perhaps TRBD1 (5 bases). Per the germline V gene, CDR1 is MRHNA and CDR2 is SNTAGT. The CDR3 has 13 amino acids. The V end lost 4 bases, the J end lost 10 bases, and 14 bases lay between the germline ends. CDR3 residues: CASSVTGTGEQFF. The CDR3 DNA reads as TGTGCCAGCAGTGTAACAGGCACCGGGGAGCAGTTCTTC.

The CDR3, as DNA: TGTGCCAGCAGCTTAGCGTTCAACGAGCAGTACTTC. Protein sequence: CASSLAFNEQYF. This chain uses TRBV7-2 with TRBJ2-7; no reliable D call. This CDR3 spans 12 amino acids. V lost 0 bases to trimming and J lost 5 bases, with 5 bases between them. Germline V gene lookup returns CDR1 SGHTA and CDR2 FQGNSA.

The chain carries TRBV20-1 and TRBJ2-1; 12 bases line up with TRBD2. This CDR3 comprises 14 residues. With 2 bases clipped from V and 7 bases from J, the junction kept 3 bases outside the gene matches. Per the germline V gene, CDR1 is DFQATT and CDR2 is SNEGSKA (reference sequence). The CDR3 reads CSARLAGGRNEQFF. Written as DNA, the CDR3 is TGCAGTGCTAGACTAGCGGGGGGGAGGAATGAGCAGTTCTTC.

This clonotype is termed medium-sized. CDR3 in amino acids: CATSVAGSNYGYTF. In nucleotides, the CDR3 is TGTGCCACCAGTGTCGCTGGGTCTAACTATGGCTACACCTTC. This chain joins TRBV24-1 and TRBJ1-2; D gene ambiguous. Trimming took off 5 bases at V and 0 bases at J, with 9 bases between the two ends. Germline-derived CDR1 and CDR2 are KGHDR and SFDVKD. This CDR3 spans 14 amino acids.

V gene TRBV19 combines with J gene TRBJ1-6; 7 nucleotides line up with TRBD1. With V trimmed by 6 bases and J by 9 bases, 11 bases remained unmatched. Per germline, CDR1 LNHDA and CDR2 SQIVND (reference sequence). The length of the CDR3 is 15 residues. This chain's CDR3 is CASRPRDRDISPLHF. CDR3 bases: TGTGCCAGTAGACCCCGTGACAGGGATATTTCACCCCTCCACTTT.

In its sample, this clonotype was seen once. Compared with germline, one end of the junction differs, possibly owing to a read error. The gene calls are TRBV10-3 and TRBJ2-7; the D gene is possibly TRBD1 (5 bases). The CDR3 covers 12 residues. The germline gives CDR1 ENHRY, CDR2 SYGVKD. Written as DNA, the CDR3 is TGTGCCAGCAGTTACAGGTTCTACGAGCAGTACTTC. As protein: CASSYRFYEQYF.

The rearrangement links TRBV7-8 to TRBJ2-1; 7 bases are a match to TRBD2. Looked up from germline, CDR1 is SGHVS and CDR2 is FQNEAQ. The ends lost 7 bases at V and 6 bases at J; junction bases unmatched: 9. CDR3 length: 14 residues. CDR3 bases: TGTGCCAGCACCGCTGGGGGGGTCCTCAATGAGCAGTTCTTC. Translated: CASTAGGVLNEQFF.

The chain combines TRBV11-2 with TRBJ1-2; D gene unclear. Germline CDR1 and CDR2: SGHAT and FQNNGV. The CDR3 is 13 residues long. V was cut by 1 base and J by 4 bases, with 7 bases left in between. The chain's CDR3 is CASSLGPTYGYTF. CDR3 bases: TGTGCCAGCAGCTTAGGGCCAACCTATGGCTACACCTTC.

This rearrangement joins TRBV20-1 to TRBJ2-7, with TRBD2 matching over 9 bases. The junction had 7 bases not matched to a gene; V was cut back by 7 bases and J by 3 bases. CDR1 and CDR2 from the germline V gene are DFQATT and SNEGSKA (reference sequence). The CDR3 covers 13 residues. CDR3: CSGRGGLNYEQYF. Written as DNA, the CDR3 is TGCAGTGGGCGGGGGGGGTTGAACTACGAGCAGTACTTC.

J is TRBJ1-1 and V is TRBV9; D remains ambiguous. The CDR3 length is 13 residues. The ends were cut back, 3 bases at V and 3 bases at J, with 9 bases in the middle. From germline, CDR1 is SGDLS and CDR2 YYNGEE. The CDR3 loop reads CASSGPEDTEAFF. Written as DNA, the CDR3 is TGTGCCAGCAGCGGCCCGGAGGACACTGAAGCTTTCTTT.

The chain couples TRBV15 to TRBJ1-5; the D is unclear. The germline CDR1 and CDR2 sequences are LNHNV and YYDKDF (reference sequence). V was cut by 5 bases and J by 7 bases, with 12 bases left in between. The CDR3 length is 13 residues. CDR3 amino acids: CATSYGSRQPQHF. The CDR3 bases are TGTGCCACCAGCTACGGAAGCAGGCAGCCCCAGCATTTT.